The 31 T cell receptor beta chains listed next were all sequenced from one sample in a study of T cells expressing NK-cell markers. Reprocessing the 5' RACE reads, TCRdb reports a single entry for every CDR3 protein and omits DNA. The sample has about 430,000 distinct CDR3 sequences, and its top ten clones hold 1.4%. Specimen: blood T cells: a sorted CD56 or NKG2C T cell subset, CD4+ or CD8+ T cells, or bulk PBMC T cells (not recorded which). The receptor set was obtained from a woman aged 45 to 65 in good health.

The chain couples TRBV19 to TRBJ2-1; TCRdb's D gene call, TRBD2, goes unchecked for lack of DNA. CDR3 length equals 16 residues. Germline V CDR1 and CDR2: LNHDA, SQIVND (reference sequence). CDR3 sequence reads: CASSIGDSGRHGEQFF. The complete variable domain, with remaining parts taken from reference TRBV19 and TRBJ2-1, reads DGGITQSPKYLFRKEGQNVTLSCEQNLNHDAMYWYRQDPGQGLRLIYYSQIVNDFQKGDIAEGYSVSREKKESFPLTVTSAQKNPTAFYLCASSIGDSGRHGEQFFGPGTRLTVL.

The genes are TRBV29-1 and TRBJ2-7; lacking DNA, the TRBD1 call made by TCRdb goes unchecked. Germline V gene data show CDR1 as SQVTM and CDR2 as ANQGSEA. The CDR3 runs 14 residues. The CDR3 loop reads CSVIPGTSSYEQYF.

The chain employs TRBV3-1 and TRBJ2-1; lacking DNA, the TRBD2 call made by TCRdb goes unchecked. The germline gives CDR1 LGHDT, CDR2 YNNKEL (reference sequence). The CDR3 sequence is 16 residues long. CDR3 in amino acids: CASSHRAAGWNNEQFF.

The CDR3 sequence is CASSLRPGGRGTEAFF. The V call is TRBV12-3 or TRBV12-4, the J call TRBJ1-1; TCRdb reports TRBD1, a call that lacks DNA to check it against. This CDR3 is 16 amino acids long.

The chain is built from TRBV9 and TRBJ1-3; TCRdb's D call of TRBD1 is untestable without DNA. Germline loops: CDR1 SGDLS, CDR2 YYNGEE. The CDR3 is 18 amino acids. The CDR3 here is CASSVAPSGGNSGNTIYF.

The chain has TRBV9 and TRBJ2-7; TCRdb names TRBD2, which stays unverified in the absence of DNA. Germline CDR1 reads SGDLS; CDR2 reads YYNGEE. The CDR3 is 15 residues long. CDR3 amino acids: CASSVGIADTYEQYF.

J is TRBJ2-1 and V is TRBV7-9; the D gene TCRdb calls, TRBD2, cannot be checked with no DNA. CDR1 and CDR2 (germline): SEHNR, FQNEAQ (reference sequence). The CDR3 extends over 15 amino acids. CDR3 sequence: CASSLMGLASGEQFF.

The chain combines TRBV10-3 with TRBJ1-1; TCRdb selects TRBD1, and the lack of DNA leaves this call unchecked. The germline CDR1 and CDR2 sequences are ENHRY and SYGVKD. The CDR3 is made up of 13 amino acids. CDR3 loop: CAISGGLNTEAFF.

V gene TRBV29-1 combines with J gene TRBJ2-5. Per the germline V gene, CDR1 is SQVTM and CDR2 is ANQGSEA. The CDR3 runs to 12 residues. The CDR3 is CSVASIGETQYF.

This chain uses TRBV7-6 with TRBJ2-3; TCRdb picks TRBD2, but there is no DNA to check that call. Germline V lookup: CDR1 SGHVS, CDR2 FNYEAQ. This CDR3 contains 16 residues. This CDR3 is CASSWPGLSATDTQYF.

This chain uses TRBV12-3 or TRBV12-4 with TRBJ2-2; checking the TCRdb D call of TRBD2 is not possible without DNA. The CDR3 totals 14 residues. CDR3 protein: CASRGLQNTGELFF.

V and J are TRBV12-3 or TRBV12-4 and TRBJ1-5; TCRdb indicates TRBD1, and absent DNA this call remains unverified. The CDR3 contains 14 residues. This CDR3 is CASSLAAALQPQHF.

The V gene is TRBV3-1, the J gene TRBJ1-1. The germline V gene encodes CDR1 LGHDT and CDR2 YNNKEL (reference sequence). The CDR3 runs to 14 residues. This chain's CDR3 is CASSPGMGNTEAFF.

The rearrangement links TRBV10-3 to TRBJ2-1; without DNA, the TCRdb call of TRBD2 cannot be checked. This CDR3 spans 15 amino acids. CDR1 and CDR2 from the germline V gene are ENHRY and SYGVKD. The chain's CDR3 is CAIQRGSGGSNEQFF.

CDR3 loop: CSARDGNFQNTEAFF. This rearrangement joins TRBV20-1 to TRBJ1-1. The CDR3 covers 15 residues. From germline, CDR1 is DFQATT and CDR2 SNEGSKA (reference sequence).

This rearrangement joins TRBV30 to TRBJ1-1. The CDR3 is made up of 15 amino acids. Germline values: CDR1 GTSNPN, CDR2 SVGIG (reference sequence). CDR3 in amino acids: CAWTATAGVSTEAFF.

This sequence joins TRBV6-6 and TRBJ2-3; TCRdb gives TRBD1 as the D gene, but with no DNA this cannot be confirmed. There are 15 residues in the CDR3. Germline V lookup: CDR1 MNHNY, CDR2 SVGAGI (reference sequence). CDR3 residues: CASVFQGTSTDTQYF.

The V and J genes are TRBV20-1 and TRBJ2-1; TCRdb gives TRBD2 as the D gene, but with no DNA this cannot be confirmed. This CDR3 spans 14 amino acids. The germline CDR1 and CDR2 sequences are DFQATT and SNEGSKA (reference sequence). The CDR3 spells CSAGGALLGNEQFF.

The chain is built from TRBV11-3 and TRBJ2-2. This CDR3 has 14 amino acids. The germline gives CDR1 SGHNT, CDR2 YENEEA. The CDR3: CASSVRRGTGELFF. Filled out from reference TRBV11-3 and TRBJ2-2, the complete variable domain reads EAGVVQSPRYKIIEKKQPVAFWCNPISGHNTLYWYLQNLGQGPELLIRYENEEAVDDSQLPKDRFSAERLKGVDSTLKIQPAELGDSAVYLCASSVRRGTGELFFGEGSRLTVL.

This chain joins TRBV13 and TRBJ2-7; TCRdb's D call, TRBD2, is unchecked because there is no DNA. Germline values: CDR1 PRHDT, CDR2 FYEKMQ (reference sequence). The CDR3 spans 13 residues. The CDR3: CASSTKRFTEQYF.

The V and J genes are TRBV11-2 and TRBJ2-2; TCRdb's D gene call, TRBD1, goes unchecked for lack of DNA. Germline CDR1 is SGHAT and CDR2 is FQNNGV. The CDR3 is 16 residues long. The CDR3: CASSLLYRGRSGELFF.

V is TRBV5-1 and J is TRBJ2-3. Germline V CDR1 and CDR2: SGHRS, YFSETQ. This CDR3 spans 13 amino acids. CDR3 protein: CASIALGTDTQYF.

The CDR3 is CSAAKSTDTQYF. This chain uses TRBV20-1 with TRBJ2-3. There are 12 residues in the CDR3. Germline V gene data show CDR1 as DFQATT and CDR2 as SNEGSKA (reference sequence).

The chain combines TRBV6-1 with TRBJ2-3; TCRdb reports TRBD1, a call that lacks DNA to check it against. The CDR3 loop spans 16 amino acids. The germline V gene encodes CDR1 MNHNS and CDR2 SASEGT. CDR3 loop: CASSPDRGSRTDTQYF.

The chain joins TRBV11-2 to TRBJ2-2; absent DNA, TCRdb's TRBD2 call cannot be checked. Per the germline V gene, CDR1 is SGHAT and CDR2 is FQNNGV. The CDR3 sequence is 17 residues long. The CDR3 loop reads CASTLGLAGSNTGELFF.

J is TRBJ1-3 and V is TRBV5-5; TCRdb lists TRBD1, though no DNA is available to test this call. CDR1 is SGHKS and CDR2 is YYEKEE in the germline V gene (reference sequence). The CDR3 runs to 13 residues. This CDR3 reads CASSQDSRNTIYF.

This rearrangement joins TRBV7-9 to TRBJ2-2; TCRdb outputs TRBD2, but without DNA this stays unchecked. The CDR3 consists of 14 residues. Germline CDR1 reads SEHNR; CDR2 reads FQNEAQ (reference sequence). The CDR3 loop reads CASSRTSGSGELFF.

The V call is TRBV6-6, the J call TRBJ2-1; TCRdb indicates TRBD2, and absent DNA this call remains unverified. Germline V gene lookup returns CDR1 MNHNY and CDR2 SVGAGI (reference sequence). The length of the CDR3 is 15 residues. CDR3 protein: CASSQTSGRVNEQFF.

The V and J genes are TRBV27 and TRBJ2-1; no DNA is available, so the TRBD1 call from TCRdb remains unchecked. Germline V gives CDR1 MNHEY, CDR2 SMNVEV (reference sequence). The CDR3 contains 15 residues. CDR3 protein: CASISDSEGGNEQFF.

The chain combines TRBV10-3 with TRBJ2-1; TCRdb's D call of TRBD2 is untestable without DNA. CDR1 is ENHRY, CDR2 SYGVKD, per germline. The CDR3 runs 12 residues. CDR3 region: CAIREAGNEQFF.

This chain connects TRBV7-2 to TRBJ1-1; TCRdb lists TRBD1, though no DNA is available to test this call. Per germline, CDR1 SGHTA and CDR2 FQGNSA. The CDR3 has 15 amino acids. The CDR3 here is CASSYPTGGLSEAFF.